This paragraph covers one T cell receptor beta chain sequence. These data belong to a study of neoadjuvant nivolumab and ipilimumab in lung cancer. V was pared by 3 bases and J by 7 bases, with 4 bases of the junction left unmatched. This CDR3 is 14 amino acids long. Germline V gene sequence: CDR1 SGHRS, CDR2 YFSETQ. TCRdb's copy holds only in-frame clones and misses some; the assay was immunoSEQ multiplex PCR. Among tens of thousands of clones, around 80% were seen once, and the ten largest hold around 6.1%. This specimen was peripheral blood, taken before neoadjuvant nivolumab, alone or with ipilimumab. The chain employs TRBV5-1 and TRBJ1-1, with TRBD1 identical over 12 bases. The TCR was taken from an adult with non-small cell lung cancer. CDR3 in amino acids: CASSWGQGANEAFF. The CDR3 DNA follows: TGCGCCAGCAGCTGGGGACAGGGGGCGAATGAAGCTTTCTTT.